Listed below are T cell receptor beta chains from one sample, sequenced in a study of T cell responses to AZD1222 COVID-19 vaccine. The protocol was immunoSEQ multiplex PCR, while the TCRdb copy is restricted to in-frame clones and leaves out a portion. The sample comprises roughly 80,000 clones, over 85% of which are singletons, and 3.5% to 5% rests with the top ten. The material sequenced was peripheral blood, taken on day 0 of AZD1222 vaccination. These receptor sequences come from an adult in good health. Each CDR3 is given without its conserved first and last residue.

V	J	CDR3
TRBV23-1	TRBJ2-5	ASSPLRRGGPRETQY
TRBV11-3	TRBJ2-5	ASSRGIQETQY
TRBV30	TRBJ1-2	AWSRDTPLGYT
TRBV7-9	TRBJ1-5	ASSLDSNQPQH
TRBV19	TRBJ1-2	ASRDRGHEGYGYT
TRBV18	TRBJ1-1	ASSPATGNTEAF
TRBV18	TRBJ1-4	ASSPGDGIEEKLF
TRBV10-1	TRBJ1-2	ASSGPQGAVGYT
TRBV4-1	TRBJ2-1	ASSQEPSRNNEQF
TRBV19	TRBJ2-4	ASSMGAGSKNIQY